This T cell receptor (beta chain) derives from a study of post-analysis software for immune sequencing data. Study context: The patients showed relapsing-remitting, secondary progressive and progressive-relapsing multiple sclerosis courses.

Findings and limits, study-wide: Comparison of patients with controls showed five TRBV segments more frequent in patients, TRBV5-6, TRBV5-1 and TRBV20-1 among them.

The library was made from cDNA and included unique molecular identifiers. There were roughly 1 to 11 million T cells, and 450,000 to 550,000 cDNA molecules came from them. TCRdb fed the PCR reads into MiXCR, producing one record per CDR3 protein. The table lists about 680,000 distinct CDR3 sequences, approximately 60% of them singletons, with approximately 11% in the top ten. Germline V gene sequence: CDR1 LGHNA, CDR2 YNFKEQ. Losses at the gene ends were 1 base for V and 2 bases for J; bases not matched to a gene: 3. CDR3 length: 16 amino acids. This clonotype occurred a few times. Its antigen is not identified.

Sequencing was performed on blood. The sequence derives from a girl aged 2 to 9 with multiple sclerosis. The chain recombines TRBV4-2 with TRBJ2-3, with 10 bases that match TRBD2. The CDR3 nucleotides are TGTGCCAGCAGCCAAGCTAGCGGGGGTTTCACAGATACGCAGTATTTT. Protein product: CASSQASGGFTDTQYF.